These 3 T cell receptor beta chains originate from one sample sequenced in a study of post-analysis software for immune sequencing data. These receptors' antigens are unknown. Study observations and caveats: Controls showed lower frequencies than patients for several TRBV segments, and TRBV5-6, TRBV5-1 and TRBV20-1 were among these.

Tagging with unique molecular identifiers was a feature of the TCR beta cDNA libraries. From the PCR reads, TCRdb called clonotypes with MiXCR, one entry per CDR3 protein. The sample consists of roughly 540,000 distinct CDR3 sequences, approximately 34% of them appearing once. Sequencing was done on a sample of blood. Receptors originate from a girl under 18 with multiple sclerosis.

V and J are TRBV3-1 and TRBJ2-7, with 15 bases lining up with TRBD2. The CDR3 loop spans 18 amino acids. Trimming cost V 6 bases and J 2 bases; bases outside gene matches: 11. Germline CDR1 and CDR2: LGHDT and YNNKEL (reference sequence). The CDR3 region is CASSTVPGLAGGTYEQYF. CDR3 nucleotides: TGTGCCAGCAGTACCGTCCCGGGACTAGCGGGGGGCACCTACGAGCAGTACTTC.

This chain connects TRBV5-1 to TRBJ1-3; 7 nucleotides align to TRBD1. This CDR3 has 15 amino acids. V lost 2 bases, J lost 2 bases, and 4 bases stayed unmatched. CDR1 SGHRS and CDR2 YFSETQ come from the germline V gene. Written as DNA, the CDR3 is TGCGCCAGCAGCTTTTCGGGGACAGCTGGAAACACCATATATTTT. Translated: CASSFSGTAGNTIYF.

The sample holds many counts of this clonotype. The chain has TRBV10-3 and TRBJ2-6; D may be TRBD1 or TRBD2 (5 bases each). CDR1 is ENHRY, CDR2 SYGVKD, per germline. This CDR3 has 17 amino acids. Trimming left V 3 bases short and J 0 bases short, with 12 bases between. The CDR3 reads CAISDGLGVSGANVLTF. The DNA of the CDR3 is TGTGCCATCAGTGACGGTCTGGGGGTCTCTGGGGCCAACGTCCTGACTTTC.